The sequence of this T cell receptor (beta chain) was determined in a study of blood T cell repertoires in COVID-19. The overall study: Sites across the United States, Italy and Spain contributed samples from acute and convalescent COVID-19.

Across about two dozen US areas, participants ranged in age from about 18 to 90 years. The study assigned cohorts using participant-reported clinical history. Original processing methods: Reference gene primer amplification in the assay estimated nucleated cell counts. Method: immunoSEQ multiplex PCR; TCRdb's copy keeps in-frame clones and lacks some. V, J and clone size reflect that table, while D and trimming were determined from the DNA. The profile shows 290,000 or so clones, around 80% of them singletons. J gave up 12 bases and V 4 bases, and 15 bases lay outside the gene matches. The CDR3 covers 14 residues. Germline V CDR1 and CDR2: SGHRS, YFSETQ.

The sequence came from a man aged 40-49 years who had been exposed to COVID-19. The gene calls are TRBV5-1 and TRBJ2-7, with 8 positions matching TRBD1. Input material: PBMCs or T cells enriched from blood (not recorded which). CDR3 nucleotides: TGCGCCAGCAGCCCCCGGGGACAGGACAACCGGGGGTACTTC. It yields the protein CASSPRGQDNRGYF.